This T cell receptor (beta chain) was sequenced during a study of early T cells in non-severe SARS-CoV-2 infection. Study in general: Bulk RNA from unsorted whole blood was sequenced; chains were unpaired.

The library protocol tagged individual cDNA molecules with unique molecular identifiers. One entry per CDR3 protein, called by TCRdb with MiXCR from the 5' RACE reads. This sample carries 29,000 or so distinct CDR3 sequences, 5% of them seen once, and the ten largest clones take 11%. This clonotype was counted between two and nine times. What it recognizes is unknown. Study-wide findings and caveats: A preference for anti-spike CD8 responses marked VDJdb matching, which missed private and CD4 specificities.

The TCR was taken from an adult who was a healthcare worker with PCR-confirmed SARS-CoV-2 infection or an uninfected control (not recorded which). Sequencing was performed on whole blood.

CDR3 loop: CASSRQDINTIYF. DNA of the CDR3: TGTGCCAGCTCACGCCAAGACATAAACACCATATATTTT. V is TRBV18 and J is TRBJ1-3, with D unresolved. There are 13 residues in the CDR3. V shed 4 bases and J shed 6 bases, with 10 bases lying between them. Germline loops: CDR1 KGHSH, CDR2 LQKENI.